This T cell receptor beta chain was captured in a study of cytomegalovirus exposure and HLA in healthy donors. Study-wide background: From around 180 million T cells, an earlier analysis saw 120 million or so unique TCR beta sequences. Broader study findings: Later analysis reportedly placed an Asian-associated ancestry cluster below the roughly 640-donor mean in N-insertions.

Both 60 Vbeta primers and 13 Jbeta primers went into the PCR. TCRdb's table, derived via immunoSEQ multiplex PCR, lists solely in-frame clones and lacks some. Of around 130,000 clones in the sample, about four fifths were seen once. Regarding this clone: No antigen is known for it.

The germline gives CDR1 LNHDA, CDR2 SQIVND (reference sequence). J gave up 2 bases and V 6 bases, and 7 bases lay outside the gene matches. This CDR3 spans 15 amino acids. This sequence joins TRBV19 and TRBJ1-2; 9 nucleotides agree with TRBD1. The sequence derives from a woman in her thirties or forties in good health and CMV-seronegative. What was sequenced was PBMCs. The CDR3 DNA reads as TGTGCCAGTAGGCTGGGACAGGGAGTAAACTATGGCTACACCTTC. Translation: CASRLGQGVNYGYTF. Full variable domain (rest looked up from reference TRBV19 and TRBJ1-2): DGGITQSPKYLFRKEGQNVTLSCEQNLNHDAMYWYRQDPGQGLRLIYYSQIVNDFQKGDIAEGYSVSREKKESFPLTVTSAQKNPTAFYLCASRLGQGVNYGYTFGSGTRLTVV.